The rows below give T cell receptor beta chains drawn from one sample of a study of post-analysis software for immune sequencing data. In TCRdb, the PCR reads were re-called with MiXCR into one record per CDR3 protein. The sample has more than 450,000 distinct CDR3 sequences; around 34% are singletons. Sequencing was carried out using blood. The receptors shown here come from a girl younger than 18 with multiple sclerosis. The CDR3 runs from the conserved cysteine through the conserved F or W. D genes are given only for firm matches. Size is stated for part of the rows, as once, few or many counts, or as a class when the clone is expanded.

j_call: TRBJ2-7; clone_size: once; d_call: TRBD2; v_call: TRBV29-1; cdr3_length: 14; cdr3_nt: TGCAGCGTTGAGTGGACTAGCGGCTTCAATGAGCAGTACTTC; cdr3_aa: CSVEWTSGFNEQYF
j_call: TRBJ1-2; clone_size: -; d_call: -; v_call: TRBV2; cdr3_length: 13; cdr3_nt: TGTGCCAGCAGGGCCGGGACTAACTATGGCTACACCTTC; cdr3_aa: CASRAGTNYGYTF
j_call: TRBJ1-1; clone_size: -; d_call: TRBD1; v_call: TRBV10-3; cdr3_length: 13; cdr3_nt: TGTGCCATCAGGAGGGGGCCGGACACTGAAGCTTTCTTT; cdr3_aa: CAIRRGPDTEAFF
j_call: TRBJ2-3; clone_size: -; d_call: -; v_call: TRBV6-1; cdr3_length: 13; cdr3_nt: TGTGCCACCTTAGTTCCTAGCACAGATACGCAGTATTTT; cdr3_aa: CATLVPSTDTQYF
j_call: TRBJ2-3; clone_size: -; d_call: TRBD2; v_call: TRBV3-1; cdr3_length: 18; cdr3_nt: TGTGCCAGCAGCCAAGATTTGGCTAGCGGGGGGCCGGGAGGTACGCAGTATTTT; cdr3_aa: CASSQDLASGGPGGTQYF
j_call: TRBJ1-2; clone_size: few; d_call: -; v_call: TRBV7-2; cdr3_length: 15; cdr3_nt: TGTGCCAGCAGGGTTAAACAGGGCTGGAGCTATGGCTACACCTTC; cdr3_aa: CASRVKQGWSYGYTF
j_call: TRBJ2-4; clone_size: -; d_call: TRBD1; v_call: TRBV9; cdr3_length: 14; cdr3_nt: TGTGCCAGCAGCATCGACAGGGGGGGAAACGTTCAGTACTTC; cdr3_aa: CASSIDRGGNVQYF
j_call: TRBJ1-1; clone_size: few; d_call: -; v_call: TRBV29-1; cdr3_length: 13; cdr3_nt: TGCAGCGTGGGCGAGAGGGCTAACACTGAAGCTTTCTTT; cdr3_aa: CSVGERANTEAFF
j_call: TRBJ2-5; clone_size: -; d_call: -; v_call: TRBV28; cdr3_length: 15; cdr3_nt: TGTGCCAGCAGTTTAGGAGGGGGGTACCAAGAGACCCAGTACTTC; cdr3_aa: CASSLGGGYQETQYF
j_call: TRBJ1-5; clone_size: once; d_call: TRBD1; v_call: TRBV12-3/TRBV12-4; cdr3_length: 17; cdr3_nt: TGTGCCAGCACCTCCGGGACAGGAGAGTATAGCAATCAGCCCCAGCATTTT; cdr3_aa: CASTSGTGEYSNQPQHF
j_call: TRBJ1-1; clone_size: -; d_call: -; v_call: TRBV7-9; cdr3_length: 13; cdr3_nt: TGTGCCAGCAGCCCGGTCAGGGAGGCTGAAGCTTTCTTT; cdr3_aa: CASSPVREAEAFF
j_call: TRBJ1-4; clone_size: few; d_call: TRBD1; v_call: TRBV5-1; cdr3_length: 16; cdr3_nt: TGCGCCAGCAGCGGTAGATCAGGGGGCTCTAATGAAAAACTGTTTTTT; cdr3_aa: CASSGRSGGSNEKLFF
j_call: TRBJ2-3; clone_size: -; d_call: TRBD1; v_call: TRBV6-6; cdr3_length: 13; cdr3_nt: TGTGCCACCCACAGGGGATCCACAGATACGCAGTATTTT; cdr3_aa: CATHRGSTDTQYF
j_call: TRBJ2-7; clone_size: -; d_call: -; v_call: TRBV7-9; cdr3_length: 12; cdr3_nt: TGTGCCAGCAGCTCGGGGCCAGACGAGCAGTACTTC; cdr3_aa: CASSSGPDEQYF
j_call: TRBJ2-3; clone_size: -; d_call: -; v_call: TRBV6-5; cdr3_length: 13; cdr3_nt: TGTGCCAGCGTGGCGGAGAGCACAGATACGCAGTATTTT; cdr3_aa: CASVAESTDTQYF
j_call: TRBJ1-1; clone_size: -; d_call: -; v_call: TRBV6-1; cdr3_length: 13; cdr3_nt: TGTGCCAGCTCCGACCGGCAGTTAACTGAAGCTTTCTTT; cdr3_aa: CASSDRQLTEAFF
j_call: TRBJ2-3; clone_size: many; d_call: TRBD2; v_call: TRBV5-1; cdr3_length: 17; cdr3_nt: TGCGCCAGCAGCCTGTCAAGCGGGGCGCGATTTGGAGATACGCAGTATTTT; cdr3_aa: CASSLSSGARFGDTQYF
j_call: TRBJ2-5; clone_size: -; d_call: TRBD2; v_call: TRBV7-9; cdr3_length: 15; cdr3_nt: TGTGCCAGCAGCTTAGTCCTAGCGGGGAAAGAGACCCAGTACTTC; cdr3_aa: CASSLVLAGKETQYF
j_call: TRBJ1-1; clone_size: few; d_call: -; v_call: TRBV2; cdr3_length: 16; cdr3_nt: TGTGCCAGCAGTGGGACATGGGGGGCGATGAACACTGAAGCTTTCTTT; cdr3_aa: CASSGTWGAMNTEAFF
j_call: TRBJ1-1; clone_size: -; d_call: TRBD1; v_call: TRBV2; cdr3_length: 14; cdr3_nt: TGTGCCAGCAACCGGGACAGACAGAACACTGAAGCTTTCTTT; cdr3_aa: CASNRDRQNTEAFF
j_call: TRBJ1-2; clone_size: few; d_call: -; v_call: TRBV7-2; cdr3_length: 13; cdr3_nt: TGTGCCAGCAGGCGGGGTATCCCGGAGGGCTACACCTTC; cdr3_aa: CASRRGIPEGYTF
j_call: TRBJ2-1; clone_size: -; d_call: TRBD2; v_call: TRBV2; cdr3_length: 17; cdr3_nt: TGTGCCAGCAGTGAAGCGCGACTAGCGGGGGCCTACAATGAGCAGTTCTTC; cdr3_aa: CASSEARLAGAYNEQFF
j_call: TRBJ2-5; clone_size: -; d_call: -; v_call: TRBV29-1; cdr3_length: 13; cdr3_nt: TGCAGCGTTGAACAGGTCCGTCAAGAGACCCAGTACTTC; cdr3_aa: CSVEQVRQETQYF
j_call: TRBJ1-2; clone_size: few; d_call: -; v_call: TRBV6-6; cdr3_length: 13; cdr3_nt: TGTGCCAGCAGTAACCGGGAGAGCTATGGCTACACCTTC; cdr3_aa: CASSNRESYGYTF
j_call: TRBJ1-4; clone_size: -; d_call: -; v_call: TRBV5-1; cdr3_length: 14; cdr3_nt: TGCGCCAGCAGCTTCGCAGGGGCTAATGAAAAACTGTTTTTT; cdr3_aa: CASSFAGANEKLFF
j_call: TRBJ2-3; clone_size: few; d_call: -; v_call: TRBV20-1; cdr3_length: 14; cdr3_nt: TGCAGTGCTAGAAGTCTGCGGGGGCAGGGGACGCAGTATTTT; cdr3_aa: CSARSLRGQGTQYF
j_call: TRBJ1-1; clone_size: -; d_call: -; v_call: TRBV29-1; cdr3_length: 11; cdr3_nt: TGCAGCGTTGAAGGGACGACTGAAGCTTTCTTT; cdr3_aa: CSVEGTTEAFF
j_call: TRBJ1-2; clone_size: -; d_call: -; v_call: TRBV20-1; cdr3_length: 12; cdr3_nt: TGCAGTGCTAGTCTGGGGGCGAGAGGCTACACCTTC; cdr3_aa: CSASLGARGYTF
j_call: TRBJ1-1; clone_size: -; d_call: -; v_call: TRBV3-1; cdr3_length: 16; cdr3_nt: TGTGCCAGCAGCCAAGACCGATCCCCAATGAACACTGAAGCTTTCTTT; cdr3_aa: CASSQDRSPMNTEAFF
j_call: TRBJ1-1; clone_size: -; d_call: -; v_call: TRBV2; cdr3_length: 13; cdr3_nt: TGTGCCAGCAATGAGCGTGGGGGCACTGAAGCTTTCTTT; cdr3_aa: CASNERGGTEAFF
j_call: TRBJ2-7; clone_size: few; d_call: -; v_call: TRBV9; cdr3_length: 14; cdr3_nt: TGTGCCAGCAGCGTAGGTGGACTCAGCTACAAGCAGTACTTC; cdr3_aa: CASSVGGLSYKQYF
j_call: TRBJ2-4; clone_size: once; d_call: -; v_call: TRBV2; cdr3_length: 13; cdr3_nt: TGTGCCAGCAGGGAACAGGGAGTAAACATTCAGTACTTC; cdr3_aa: CASREQGVNIQYF
j_call: TRBJ2-3; clone_size: -; d_call: -; v_call: TRBV5-1; cdr3_length: 15; cdr3_nt: TGCGCCAGCAGCTTAGAGGTCCCAGGCACAGATACGCAGTATTTT; cdr3_aa: CASSLEVPGTDTQYF
j_call: TRBJ2-3; clone_size: few; d_call: -; v_call: TRBV11-3; cdr3_length: 11; cdr3_nt: TGTGCCAGCAGCTTAGGCGGAGCGCAGTATTTT; cdr3_aa: CASSLGGAQYF
j_call: TRBJ1-6; clone_size: few; d_call: TRBD1; v_call: TRBV14; cdr3_length: 15; cdr3_nt: TGTGCCAGCAGCTTCTTGGGCAGGGGGCGTTCACCCCTCCACTTT; cdr3_aa: CASSFLGRGRSPLHF
j_call: TRBJ1-5; clone_size: -; d_call: TRBD1; v_call: TRBV24-1; cdr3_length: 16; cdr3_nt: TGTGCCACCAGTGATCACAGGGGGCCGAGGAATCAGCCCCAGCATTTT; cdr3_aa: CATSDHRGPRNQPQHF
j_call: TRBJ2-3; clone_size: -; d_call: TRBD1; v_call: TRBV20-1; cdr3_length: 13; cdr3_nt: TGCAGTGCTAGAGATAAGGGGGCGGATACGCAGTATTTT; cdr3_aa: CSARDKGADTQYF
j_call: TRBJ2-7; clone_size: -; d_call: -; v_call: TRBV7-9; cdr3_length: 13; cdr3_nt: TGTGCCAGCAGCCCCGCGGCCAACTACGAGCAGTACTTC; cdr3_aa: CASSPAANYEQYF